This T cell receptor beta chain was recovered during a study of T cell responses to AZD1222 COVID-19 vaccine. Trimming stripped 1 base from V and 9 bases from J, with 1 base between. The germline CDR1 and CDR2 sequences are SEHNR and FQNEAQ (reference sequence). The CDR3 contains 11 residues. Findings and limits, study-wide: Seropositive at baseline were only a handful of AZD1222 recipients.

The repertoire was sequenced with immunoSEQ multiplex PCR; TCRdb's copy has only in-frame clones and lacks some. The sample records some 130,000 clones, approximately 92% being singletons. This clone was seen once. Its antigen is as yet unknown. The gene calls are TRBV7-9 and TRBJ1-6, with D unresolved. Sample: peripheral blood, taken 28 days after the second AZD1222 dose. The clonotype originates from an adult who received the AZD1222 COVID-19 vaccine. CDR3: CASSLGSPLHF. For the CDR3, the DNA is TGTGCCAGCAGCTTAGGTTCACCCCTCCACTTT. The full variable domain, its missing parts supplied by reference TRBV7-9 and TRBJ1-6, is DTGVSQNPRHKITKRGQNVTFRCDPISEHNRLYWYRQTLGQGPEFLTYFQNEAQLEKSRLLSDRFSAERPKGSFSTLEIQRTEQGDSAMYLCASSLGSPLHFGNGTRLTVT.